The 14 T cell receptor beta chains reported below all come from one sample, sequenced in a study of blood T cell repertoires in COVID-19. Generated by immunoSEQ multiplex PCR, the TCRdb table keeps only in-frame clones and is missing some. The sample includes over 120,000 clones, about nine tenths of them seen just once. The sequenced sample was peripheral blood. The receptors were gathered from a woman between 45 and 60 years old with acute or convalescent COVID-19.

The rearrangement links TRBV5-6 to TRBJ1-3, with D perhaps TRBD1 (5 bases). V lost 4 bases and J 3 bases, leaving 17 bases between the germline ends. Germline values: CDR1 SGHDT, CDR2 YYEEEE. The CDR3 sequence is 16 residues long. CDR3: CASSIPGGASGNTIYF. CDR3 nucleotides: TGTGCCAGCAGCATTCCGGGAGGGGCGAGTGGAAACACCATATATTTT.

The gene calls are TRBV5-4 and TRBJ2-2; D may be TRBD1 (6 bases). This CDR3 contains 16 residues. V was trimmed by 6 bases and J by 0 bases, leaving 15 bases between them. CDR1 SGHNT and CDR2 YYREEE come from the germline V gene (reference sequence). CDR3 nucleotide sequence: TGTGCCAGCACCATGGGGGCAGGGGCGAACACCGGGGAGCTGTTTTTT. This sequence encodes CASTMGAGANTGELFF.

This chain connects TRBV28 to TRBJ2-5; no reliable D call. The germline CDR1 and CDR2 sequences are MDHEN and SYDVKM. V gave up 3 bases and J gave up 2 bases, with 4 bases separating them. This CDR3 contains 12 residues. The CDR3 protein is CASSFTQETQYF. Here the CDR3 DNA reads TGTGCCAGCAGTTTCACTCAAGAGACCCAGTACTTC. Together with reference TRBV28 and TRBJ2-5, the CDR3 gives the full variable domain: DVKVTQSSRYLVKRTGEKVFLECVQDMDHENMFWYRQDPGLGLRLIYFSYDVKMKEKGDIPEGYSVSREKKERFSLILESASTNQTSMYLCASSFTQETQYFGPGTRLLVL.

The rearrangement links TRBV5-1 to TRBJ1-2; D unresolved. Germline V gives CDR1 SGHRS, CDR2 YFSETQ. V was clipped by 0 bases and J by 5 bases, with 8 bases between them. CDR3 size: 13 residues. The CDR3 loop is CASSLDGEYGYTF. The CDR3 nucleotides are TGCGCCAGCAGCTTGGACGGGGAGTATGGCTACACCTTC.

The chain carries TRBV4-2 and TRBJ2-4; 7 bases fit TRBD2. The germline gives CDR1 LGHNA, CDR2 YNFKEQ. The length of the CDR3 is 15 residues. With V trimmed by 4 bases and J by 1 base, 4 bases remained unmatched. The CDR3, as DNA: TGTGCCAGCAGCCCTGCGCGGGGGGCCAAAAACATTCAGTACTTC. This sequence encodes CASSPARGAKNIQYF.

The chain combines TRBV7-2 with TRBJ2-3; the match to TRBD2 covers 10 bases. The ends lost 0 bases at V and 0 bases at J; junction bases unmatched: 3. The CDR3 runs to 17 residues. In germline, CDR1 is SGHTA, CDR2 FQGNSA. The CDR3, as DNA: TGTGCCAGCAGCTTAGCGATAGCGGGAGGCAGCACAGATACGCAGTATTTT. It translates to CASSLAIAGGSTDTQYF.

V is TRBV9 and J is TRBJ2-3, with D hard to call. The CDR3 length is 15 residues. With 4 bases removed from V and 0 bases from J, the gap between germline ends came to 12 bases. Looked up from germline, CDR1 is SGDLS and CDR2 is YYNGEE. CDR3 sequence reads: CASSPYGDSTDTQYF. The CDR3 nucleotides read TGTGCCAGCAGCCCATACGGAGACAGCACAGATACGCAGTATTTT.

The chain combines TRBV25-1 with TRBJ2-7, with a tentative D call TRBD2 (6 bases). CDR1 MGHDK and CDR2 SYGVNS come from the germline V gene. This CDR3 is 13 amino acids long. The V gene lost 7 bases and the J gene lost 6 bases, with 16 bases spanning the gap. CDR3 loop: CASNRGEETEQYF. CDR3 coding DNA: TGTGCCAGCAATCGCGGGGAGGAAACCGAGCAGTACTTC.

This clone was seen only once. V and J are TRBV19 and TRBJ1-1; 7 bases map to TRBD1. Germline lookup yields CDR1 LNHDA and CDR2 SQIVND (reference sequence). CDR3 length equals 18 residues. The V gene end was trimmed by 5 bases and the J gene end by 0 bases; junction bases not matched to a gene: 15. CDR3 DNA sequence: TGTGCCAGTAGTCCAACCCGGGACAGACAATCTATGAACACTGAAGCTTTCTTT. Its protein product is CASSPTRDRQSMNTEAFF.

The rearrangement uses TRBV6-6 and TRBJ2-1; 14 bases fit TRBD2. Germline assignment: CDR1 MNHNY and CDR2 SVGAGI (reference sequence). V lost 5 bases to trimming and J lost 8 bases; unmatched junction nucleotides: 2. CDR3 length: 14 residues. The CDR3 sequence is CASSGTSGGHEQFF. In nucleotides, the CDR3 is TGTGCCAGCAGTGGGACTAGCGGGGGACATGAGCAGTTCTTC.

The chain couples TRBV7-2 to TRBJ2-1, with 13 bases that match TRBD2. Trimming took 4 bases from V and 4 from J; bases not matched to a gene: 1. The CDR3 length is 15 residues. The germline gives CDR1 SGHTA, CDR2 FQGNSA. DNA for the CDR3: TGTGCCAGCAGCTGGACTAGCGGGAGATACAATGAGCAGTTCTTC. Amino acids: CASSWTSGRYNEQFF.

V and J are TRBV7-2 and TRBJ2-1; 11 positions agree with TRBD1. The V gene end was trimmed by 5 bases and the J gene end by 4 bases; junction bases not matched to a gene: 7. Germline loops: CDR1 SGHTA, CDR2 FQGNSA. CDR3 length: 16 amino acids. The CDR3 is CASSPRTGGGYNEQFF. CDR3 coding DNA: TGTGCCAGCAGCCCTCGGACAGGGGGCGGGTACAATGAGCAGTTCTTC. Supplemented by reference TRBV7-2 and TRBJ2-1, the full variable domain reads GAGVSQSPSNKVTEKGKDVELRCDPISGHTALYWYRQSLGQGLEFLIYFQGNSAPDKSGLPSDRFSAERTGGSVSTLTIQRTQQEDSAVYLCASSPRTGGGYNEQFFGPGTRLTVL.

A single count supports this clone. J is TRBJ2-5 and V is TRBV20-1; 9 bases align to TRBD2. The CDR3 has 14 residues. The V gene end was trimmed by 3 bases and the J gene end by 5 bases; junction bases not matched to a gene: 7. CDR1 is DFQATT and CDR2 is SNEGSKA in the germline V gene (reference sequence). The CDR3 coding sequence is TGCAGTGCTAGTGCAGCGGGAGGCGGGGAGACCCAGTACTTC. This sequence encodes CSASAAGGGETQYF.

The chain is built from TRBV12-3 or TRBV12-4 and TRBJ2-7, with 8 positions matching TRBD1. The CDR3 has 13 amino acids. J gave up 6 bases and V 6 bases, and 7 bases lay outside the gene matches. The DNA for the CDR3 is TGTGCCAGCAGACAGGGGGGAGTTGGCGAGCAGTACTTC. It translates to CASRQGGVGEQYF.